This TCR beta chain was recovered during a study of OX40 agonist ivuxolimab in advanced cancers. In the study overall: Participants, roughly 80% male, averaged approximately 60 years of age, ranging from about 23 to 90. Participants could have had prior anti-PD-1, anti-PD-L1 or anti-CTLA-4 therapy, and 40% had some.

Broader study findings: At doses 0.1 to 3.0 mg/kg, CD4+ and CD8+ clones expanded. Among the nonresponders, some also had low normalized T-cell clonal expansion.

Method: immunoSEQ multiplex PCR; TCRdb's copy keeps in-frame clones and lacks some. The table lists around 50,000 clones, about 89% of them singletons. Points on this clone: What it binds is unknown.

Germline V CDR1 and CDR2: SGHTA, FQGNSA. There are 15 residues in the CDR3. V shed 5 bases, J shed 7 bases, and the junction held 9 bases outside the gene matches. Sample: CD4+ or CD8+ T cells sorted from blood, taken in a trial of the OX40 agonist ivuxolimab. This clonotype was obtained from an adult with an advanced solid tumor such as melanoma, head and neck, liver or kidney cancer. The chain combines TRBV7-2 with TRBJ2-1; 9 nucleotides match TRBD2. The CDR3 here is CASSGVERGANEQFF. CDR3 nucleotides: TGTGCCAGCAGCGGAGTAGAGCGGGGGGCGAATGAGCAGTTCTTC.